This T cell receptor beta chain was recorded in a study of control samples from healthy donors and cancer patients. The CDR3 contains 13 residues. Trimming left V 0 bases short and J 5 bases short, with 7 bases between. Germline assignment: CDR1 SNHLY and CDR2 FYNNEI. Only in-frame clones appear in the TCRdb table, and some are missing; sequencing was by immunoSEQ multiplex PCR. The sample yields 150,000 to 200,000 clones, around 91% seen once. The source is a woman aged 45 to 65 in good health. The sequencing input was blood. V gene TRBV2 combines with J gene TRBJ1-2; the D gene is possibly TRBD1 (5 bases). The CDR3 is CASSEAAGYGYTF. CDR3 sequence (DNA): TGTGCCAGCAGTGAAGCGGCAGGGTATGGCTACACCTTC.